The 10 T cell receptor beta chains below all came from one sample that was sequenced in a study of identical twins. TCRdb reanalysed the 5' RACE reads using MiXCR and keeps one entry per CDR3 protein. Counted here are some 500,000 distinct CDR3 sequences, 9.6% occurring once; the ten biggest clones make up roughly 3%. The data were also submitted as part of a second study, on yellow fever vaccine responses in identical twins.

Specimen: PBMCs. The origin of the receptors is a woman aged 18-29 years in good health.

This clonotype has a count of ten or more. The V and J genes are TRBV6-1 and TRBJ2-2, with TRBD2 identical over 9 bases. The V and J ends lost 8 bases and 6 bases, in that order; junction bases with no gene match: 4. The germline gives CDR1 MNHNS, CDR2 SASEGT. This CDR3 region has 13 residues. The CDR3 DNA reads TGTGCCAGCGCGATAGCGGGGGCCGGGGAGCTGTTTTTT. Its protein is CASAIAGAGELFF.

This clonotype has only a few counts. This chain connects TRBV7-9 to TRBJ2-7; D ambiguous. Germline V gives CDR1 SEHNR, CDR2 FQNEAQ (reference sequence). CDR3 length: 13 residues. Trimming left V 5 bases short and J 4 bases short, with 12 bases between. CDR3 nucleotide sequence: TGTGCCAGCAGCACCCAGGAGAGGTACGAGCAGTACTTC. Residues: CASSTQERYEQYF.

This clonotype was observed at least ten times. This rearrangement joins TRBV7-9 to TRBJ2-1; D may be TRBD2 (6 bases). V lost 1 base to trimming and J lost 4 bases, with 11 bases between them. This CDR3 spans 15 amino acids. Per the germline V gene, CDR1 is SEHNR and CDR2 is FQNEAQ (reference sequence). The CDR3 bases are TGTGCCAGCAGCTTAGTTTCTAGCGAGTACAATGAGCAGTTCTTC. Its translation is CASSLVSSEYNEQFF.

This chain links TRBV10-3 with TRBJ2-7, with 9 bases lining up with TRBD1. After removal of 2 bases from V and 3 bases from J, the junction contained 8 bases not matched to a gene. The germline V gene encodes CDR1 ENHRY and CDR2 SYGVKD. The CDR3 spans 16 residues. CDR3 sequence: CAISEAEVTGGYEQYF. The DNA for the CDR3 is TGTGCCATCAGTGAGGCGGAGGTGACAGGGGGCTACGAGCAGTACTTC.

This clonotype was counted at least ten times. The chain uses TRBV12-3 or TRBV12-4 and TRBJ2-7; a weak D match, TRBD2 (5 bases). V was shortened by 5 bases and J by 0 bases, with 8 bases between the two germline ends. The CDR3 totals 13 residues. The CDR3 loop is CASSAGYSYEQYF. DNA for the CDR3: TGTGCCAGCAGTGCGGGTTACTCCTACGAGCAGTACTTC.

This chain uses TRBV27 with TRBJ1-6; D ambiguous. The CDR3 has 14 residues. Germline lookup yields CDR1 MNHEY and CDR2 SMNVEV (reference sequence). Deletions cut 7 bases from V and 3 bases from J, with 10 bases between. The CDR3 region has the DNA TGTGCCAGCACCCCGGGCGGCTATAATTCACCCCTCCACTTT. Translation gives CASTPGGYNSPLHF.

The chain joins TRBV6-2 or TRBV6-3 to TRBJ2-5, with 9 positions matching TRBD1. The CDR3 totals 16 residues. J gave up 2 bases and V 4 bases, and 8 bases lay outside the gene matches. Germline CDR1 MNHEY, CDR2 SVGEGT. The CDR3 here is CASSFPGQGSQETQYF. The CDR3 region has the DNA TGTGCCAGCAGTTTCCCGGGACAGGGTTCTCAAGAGACCCAGTACTTC.

This clonotype was counted at least ten times. The rearrangement joins TRBV11-2 to TRBJ2-2; tentatively, D is TRBD2 (6 bases). The germline V and J ends were trimmed by 0 bases and 2 bases, with 13 bases remaining between them. CDR3 length: 17 residues. Germline CDR1 is SGHAT and CDR2 is FQNNGV. The CDR3: CASSLDERRANTGELFF. CDR3 DNA: TGTGCCAGCAGCTTAGACGAGAGGAGGGCAAACACCGGGGAGCTGTTTTTT. The full variable domain, with the rest looked up from reference TRBV11-2 and TRBJ2-2, is EAGVAQSPRYKIIEKRQSVAFWCNPISGHATLYWYQQILGQGPKLLIQFQNNGVVDDSQLPKDRFSAERLKGVDSTLKIQPAKLEDSAVYLCASSLDERRANTGELFFGEGSRLTVL.

This clonotype was detected only a few times. This chain uses TRBV7-2 with TRBJ2-1; a possible D gene is TRBD2 (6 bases). Per the germline V gene, CDR1 is SGHTA and CDR2 is FQGNSA. Trimming took 5 bases from V and 0 from J, leaving 17 bases between them. CDR3 length: 17 amino acids. CDR3 DNA sequence: TGTGCCAGCAGCCTCATGGGGGGACTCAGCTCCTACAATGAGCAGTTCTTC. This sequence encodes CASSLMGGLSSYNEQFF.

In its sample, this clonotype was seen a few times. The rearrangement links TRBV12-3 or TRBV12-4 to TRBJ2-3, with no clear D. Between the trimmed V and J ends, which lost 0 bases and 0 bases, there was a span of 7 bases. The CDR3 contains 15 residues. CDR3 bases: TGTGCCAGCAGTTTAGCACACTCGAGCACAGATACGCAGTATTTT. Protein product: CASSLAHSSTDTQYF.